This is a list of T cell receptor beta chains from one sample in a study of blood T cells in healthy people across ages. A single record per CDR3 protein comes from TCRdb applying MiXCR to the 5' RACE reads. The sample holds over 700,000 distinct CDR3 sequences, 20% to 30% seen once. The data were also submitted as part of a second study, on T cells of mothers and their children.

Sequencing was performed on blood. These receptors originate from a boy between 10 and 17 years old in good health. The CDR3 runs from the conserved cysteine through the conserved F or W. A D gene is named only where the DNA matches it firmly. Rows may omit the clone size; those that give it use once, few, many or a size class.

J gene	V gene	clone size	D gene	CDR3 protein	CDR3 DNA
TRBJ1-2	TRBV6-2/TRBV6-3	.	.	CASSSRTPPNYGYTF	TGTGCCAGCAGTTCCCGGACACCTCCGAACTATGGCTACACCTTC
TRBJ1-2	TRBV7-2	.	.	CASSQGGGYTF	TGTGCCAGCAGCCAGGGAGGTGGCTACACCTTC
TRBJ2-1	TRBV5-1	few	TRBD2	CASVGTSGNNEQFF	TGCGCCAGTGTTGGGACTAGCGGAAACAATGAGCAGTTCTTC
TRBJ2-5	TRBV20-1	.	.	CSVAAPGVTEQYF	TGCAGTGTCGCCGCCCCGGGGGTAACTGAGCAGTACTTC
TRBJ2-5	TRBV19	few	.	CASLDGQGETQYF	TGTGCCAGCCTCGATGGGCAGGGAGAGACCCAGTACTTC
TRBJ2-3	TRBV6-6	.	.	CASSYFQDTQYF	TGTGCCAGCAGTTACTTTCAAGATACGCAGTATTTT
TRBJ2-3	TRBV7-2	few	TRBD2	CASSWGPAGGTDTQYF	TGTGCCAGCAGCTGGGGCCCAGCGGGAGGCACAGATACGCAGTATTTT
TRBJ2-1	TRBV11-1	.	TRBD2	CASSPGGTSGTKF	TGTGCCAGCAGCCCGGGGGGGACTAGCGGGACCAAATTC
TRBJ1-2	TRBV6-6	.	.	CASTQNYGYTF	TGTGCCAGCACCCAAAACTATGGCTACACCTTC
TRBJ1-2	TRBV7-6	.	.	CASSPGAASANYGYTF	TGTGCCAGCAGCCCCGGAGCCGCCAGTGCTAACTATGGCTACACCTTC
TRBJ2-3	TRBV5-1	few	TRBD2	CASSFGLAGDGTDTQYF	TGCGCCAGCAGCTTTGGACTAGCGGGAGATGGGACAGATACGCAGTATTTT
TRBJ2-7	TRBV27	few	.	CASSSAGPYEQYF	TGTGCCAGCAGTTCGGCAGGGCCCTACGAGCAGTACTTC
TRBJ1-2	TRBV4-2	.	.	CASSQTGTLDALGYTF	TGTGCCAGCAGCCAGACCGGGACCCTGGATGCGTTGGGCTACACCTTC
TRBJ2-2	TRBV18	.	.	CASSPPMTGELFF	TGTGCCAGCTCACCACCGATGACTGGGGAGCTGTTTTTT
TRBJ2-7	TRBV27	.	.	CASSFGGRNEQYF	TGTGCCAGCAGTTTCGGGGGGCGGAACGAGCAGTACTTC
TRBJ2-1	TRBV7-3	few	TRBD2	CASSEYSGTHNEQFF	TGTGCCAGCAGCGAGTATAGCGGGACCCACAATGAGCAGTTCTTC
TRBJ2-5	TRBV7-9	few	TRBD2	CASSPRTSGERRETQYF	TGTGCCAGCAGCCCAAGGACTAGCGGGGAGAGGCGAGAGACCCAGTACTTC
TRBJ2-6	TRBV12-3/TRBV12-4	.	.	CASSLWSSGANVLTF	TGTGCCAGCAGTTTATGGAGCTCTGGGGCCAACGTCCTGACTTTC
TRBJ1-2	TRBV29-1	once	.	CSVGRQEGGYTF	TGCAGCGTGGGGAGACAGGAGGGTGGCTACACCTTC
TRBJ1-1	TRBV4-1	.	TRBD1	CASSQVPGQTMNTEAFF	TGCGCCAGCAGCCAAGTTCCGGGACAGACAATGAACACTGAAGCTTTCTTT
TRBJ2-7	TRBV18	.	.	CASSPPGLGYEQYF	TGTGCCAGCTCACCACCTGGATTAGGATACGAGCAGTACTTC
TRBJ2-1	TRBV14	.	.	CASSRPGAHPIYNEQFF	TGTGCCAGCAGCCGCCCCGGGGCCCACCCGATATACAATGAGCAGTTCTTC
TRBJ2-3	TRBV9	few	TRBD2	CASSVGTSSGRTDTQYF	TGTGCCAGCAGCGTAGGGACTAGCTCAGGCCGGACAGATACGCAGTATTTT
TRBJ2-4	TRBV7-2	.	.	CASSNGGGRDIQYF	TGTGCCAGCAGCAACGGTGGGGGACGGGACATTCAGTACTTC
TRBJ1-1	TRBV10-3	few	.	CAISESDRPFF	TGTGCCATCAGTGAGTCCGACAGACCTTTCTTT
TRBJ1-1	TRBV5-1	.	.	CASSQAGENTEAFF	TGCGCCAGCAGCCAAGCGGGTGAGAACACTGAAGCTTTCTTT
TRBJ1-1	TRBV7-3	.	.	CASSQSADLNTEAFF	TGTGCCAGCAGCCAAAGCGCAGATTTGAACACTGAAGCTTTCTTT
TRBJ2-2	TRBV7-2	.	TRBD2	CASSPLAGGKGGELFF	TGTGCCAGCAGCCCCTTGGCGGGGGGCAAGGGCGGGGAGCTGTTTTTT
TRBJ2-3	TRBV27	few	TRBD1	CASSSRQGHDTDTQYF	TGTGCCAGCAGTTCCCGACAGGGTCATGACACAGATACGCAGTATTTT
TRBJ2-7	TRBV29-1	few	.	CSVEGYPSSYEQYF	TGCAGCGTTGAAGGGTACCCTTCCTCCTACGAGCAGTACTTC
TRBJ2-2	TRBV24-1	many	.	CATSDALGTGGLTRKGELFF	TGTGCCACCAGTGATGCTTTAGGAACCGGAGGCCTCACAAGAAAGGGGGAGCTGTTTTTT
TRBJ2-7	TRBV11-3	.	TRBD1	CASSARQGHEQYF	TGTGCCAGCAGCGCGAGACAGGGCCACGAGCAGTACTTC
TRBJ1-4	TRBV10-3	few	.	CAIADSNNEKLFF	TGTGCCATTGCGGACAGCAATAATGAAAAACTGTTTTTT
TRBJ2-5	TRBV7-6	few	.	CASSTPGVDLSEETQYF	TGTGCCAGCAGTACCCCCGGGGTCGACCTGTCAGAAGAGACCCAGTACTTC
TRBJ1-1	TRBV6-1	few	.	CASSASRDTEAFF	TGTGCCAGCAGTGCAAGTCGGGACACTGAAGCTTTCTTT
TRBJ2-1	TRBV6-6	few	.	CASSRLVIGQYNEQFF	TGTGCCAGCAGTCGATTAGTAATCGGGCAGTACAATGAGCAGTTCTTC
TRBJ1-1	TRBV6-1	.	.	CASSERTTWVNTEAFF	TGTGCCAGCAGTGAAAGGACGACCTGGGTGAACACTGAAGCTTTCTTT